The 8 T cell receptor beta chains presented below share a single source sample, sequenced in a study of T cells in Graves' hyperthyroidism and ophthalmopathy (dated by TCRdb to between 2018 and 2021). The library was made by multiplex PCR. Data came from an Illumina HiSeq 2000. The TCR beta CDR3 regions were amplified from RNA transcripts. A first-round RT-PCR of the TCR CDR3 used the HTBI primer set with the Qiagen OneStep RT-PCR kit. TCRdb reanalyzed the raw reads on its own, using fastp at Q25 for trimming and MiXCR for clone calling, and kept in-frame beta chains. Identical CDR3 protein sequences are pooled into one entry, listed with their most common genes and DNA. The sample data list about 740,000 distinct CDR3 sequences, and 14% of these were observed just once. 10% to 13% of the sample is taken by the ten largest. Sequenced: blood. All receptors derive from a woman younger than 35 with Graves' hyperthyroidism.

This clonotype was seen more than once but under ten times. This chain uses TRBV20-1 with TRBJ2-3; 9 nucleotides line up with TRBD2. This CDR3 is built from 18 residues. J was trimmed by 0 bases and V by 0 bases; bases with no gene match: 10. Germline CDR1 and CDR2: DFQATT and SNEGSKA (reference sequence). The CDR3 sequence is CSARDLSGRSVSTDTQYF. CDR3 DNA: TGCAGTGCTAGAGACCTCAGCGGGAGGTCCGTGAGCACAGATACGCAGTATTTT.

This clonotype was found a few times. CDR3 sequence (DNA): TGTGCCAGCAGTTTATACCGGGGGTCTAGCGGAAGAGATACGCAGTATTTT. Its protein product is CASSLYRGSSGRDTQYF. This sequence joins TRBV27 and TRBJ2-3, with 7 bases matching TRBD2. The CDR3 has 17 residues. The germline V gene has CDR1 MNHEY and CDR2 SMNVEV (reference sequence). V gave up 1 base and J gave up 5 bases; unmatched junction bases: 12.

This clonotype was observed at least ten times. J is TRBJ1-2 and V is TRBV13; D remains unclear. V dropped 0 bases and J dropped 8 bases, with 7 bases sitting between them. This CDR3 comprises 12 residues. Germline CDR1 reads PRHDT; CDR2 reads FYEKMQ (reference sequence). CDR3 bases: TGTGCCAGCAGCTTAGGCTGGGGAGGCTACACCTTC. The encoded protein is CASSLGWGGYTF.

This clonotype was seen ten or more times. The chain links TRBV30 to TRBJ1-5; no clear D gene. The CDR3 runs to 16 residues. Per the germline V gene, CDR1 is GTSNPN and CDR2 is SVGIG (reference sequence). V was trimmed by 0 bases and J by 3 bases, leaving 15 bases between them. This chain's CDR3 is CAWSVGVSAFNQPQHF. DNA for the CDR3: TGTGCCTGGAGTGTGGGTGTGTCAGCTTTCAATCAGCCCCAGCATTTT.

This clonotype has at least ten counts. This chain connects TRBV12-3 or TRBV12-4 to TRBJ2-3; D is undetermined. The CDR3 has 14 residues. V was trimmed by 1 base and J by 4 bases, leaving 9 bases between them. DNA for the CDR3: TGTGCCAGCAGTTTAGATAGATGGGCAGATACGCAGTATTTT. It encodes CASSLDRWADTQYF.

At least ten counts were recorded for this clonotype. The chain couples TRBV28 to TRBJ1-2; D is uncertain. The CDR3 has 15 residues. Germline values: CDR1 MDHEN, CDR2 SYDVKM. The germline V and J ends were trimmed by 5 bases and 7 bases, with 20 bases remaining between them. For the CDR3, the DNA is TGTGCCAGCAGTCCCAAGGGTCCTAAATCTCGTGGCTACACCTTC. Protein: CASSPKGPKSRGYTF.

In this sample, this clonotype turned up a few times. The chain carries TRBV24-1 and TRBJ2-1, with a tentative D call TRBD1 (5 bases). The germline V gene has CDR1 KGHDR and CDR2 SFDVKD. V lost 5 bases to trimming and J lost 10 bases, with 11 bases between them. The CDR3 runs to 12 residues. In DNA, the CDR3 is TGTGCCACCAGTGTGCAGGGTTCGGAGCAGTTCTTC. This encodes CATSVQGSEQFF.

The rearrangement links TRBV16 to TRBJ1-1; D is ambiguous. V was trimmed by 4 bases and J by 11 bases, leaving 11 bases between them. The CDR3 consists of 11 residues. Germline CDR1 KGHSY, CDR2 FQNENV. CDR3 coding DNA: TGTGCCAGCAGCCGATCGTCGAGGGCTTTCTTT. It codes for CASSRSSRAFF.